The sequence of this TCR beta chain was determined in a study of blood T cell repertoires in COVID-19. In the study overall: COVID-19 samples from acute and convalescent phases originated in the United States, Italy and Spain.

The CDR3 covers 15 residues. The germline gives CDR1 SGHNT, CDR2 YENEEA. V lost 2 bases to trimming and J lost 5 bases; unmatched junction nucleotides: 6. This clone was counted a few times. Per the authors' pipeline: Nucleated cell number was recorded as an estimate derived from reference gene primer amplification. The method was immunoSEQ multiplex PCR; TCRdb's version includes in-frame clones alone and lacks a portion of them. V and J calls and clone size are as listed in that table; D and trimming were resolved from the DNA. This sample has about 92,000 clones, with 80% found just once. Sequencing input: peripheral blood. The J gene is TRBJ2-1, the V gene TRBV11-3, with 7 bases matching TRBD2. The receptor's source is a woman aged 65 to 85 with acute or convalescent COVID-19. CDR3: CASSLNAGRDNEQFF. In nucleotides, the CDR3 is TGTGCCAGCAGCTTAAACGCGGGGAGGGACAATGAGCAGTTCTTC.